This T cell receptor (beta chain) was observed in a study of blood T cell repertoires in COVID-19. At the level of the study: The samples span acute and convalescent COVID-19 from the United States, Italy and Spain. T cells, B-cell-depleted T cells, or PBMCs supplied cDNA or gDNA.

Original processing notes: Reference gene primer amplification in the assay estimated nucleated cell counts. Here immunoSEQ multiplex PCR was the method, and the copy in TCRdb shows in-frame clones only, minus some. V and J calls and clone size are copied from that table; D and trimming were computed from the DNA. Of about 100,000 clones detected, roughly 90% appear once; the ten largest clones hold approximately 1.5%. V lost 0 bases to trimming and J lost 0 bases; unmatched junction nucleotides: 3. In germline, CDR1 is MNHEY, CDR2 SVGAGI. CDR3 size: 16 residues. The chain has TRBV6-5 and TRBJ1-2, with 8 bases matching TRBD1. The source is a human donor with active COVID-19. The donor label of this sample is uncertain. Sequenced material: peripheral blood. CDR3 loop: CASSYSWDRSNYGYTF. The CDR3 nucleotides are TGTGCCAGCAGTTACTCGTGGGACAGGTCTAACTATGGCTACACCTTC.